This TCR beta chain emerged from a study of blood T cell repertoires in COVID-19. For the study at large: Material from acute and convalescent COVID-19 was sourced from the United States, Italy and Spain. The analysed material was cDNA or gDNA that came from T cells, B-cell-depleted T cells, or PBMCs.

The CDR3 loop spans 17 amino acids. Trimming cost V 2 bases and J 4 bases; bases outside gene matches: 11. Germline loops: CDR1 MGHRA, CDR2 YSYEKL. How the authors handled the data: Amplification with reference gene primers provided the estimates of nucleated cell counts. Clones were sequenced by immunoSEQ multiplex PCR, and TCRdb holds only the in-frame ones, with some missing. The V and J calls and clone size come from that table; D and trimming were worked out from the DNA. Among about 380,000 clones, about 85% were seen once, and the ten largest hold roughly 3.6%. This receptor was taken from a woman aged 18-35 years with acute or convalescent COVID-19. V gene TRBV4-1 combines with J gene TRBJ1-3, with TRBD1 identical over 7 bases. Specimen: peripheral blood. CDR3 nucleotides: TGCGCCAGCAGCCAACGGAAACGACAGGGTTCCGGAAACACCATATATTTT. It translates to CASSQRKRQGSGNTIYF.